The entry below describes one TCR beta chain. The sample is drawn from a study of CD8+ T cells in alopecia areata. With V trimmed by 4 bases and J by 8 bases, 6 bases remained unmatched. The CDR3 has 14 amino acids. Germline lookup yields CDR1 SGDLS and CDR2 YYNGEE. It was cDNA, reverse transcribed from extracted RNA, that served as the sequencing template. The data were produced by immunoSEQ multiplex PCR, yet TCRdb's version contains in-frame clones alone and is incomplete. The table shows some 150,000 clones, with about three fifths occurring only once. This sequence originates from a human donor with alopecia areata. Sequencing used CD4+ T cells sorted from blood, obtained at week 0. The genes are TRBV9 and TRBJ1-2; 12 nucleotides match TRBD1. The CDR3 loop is CASSPGQGARGYTF. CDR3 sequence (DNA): TGTGCCAGCAGCCCGGGACAGGGGGCGAGGGGCTACACCTTC.